Below are 8 T cell receptor beta chains sequenced from a single sample in a study of T cell clones after liver transplantation. Method: immunoSEQ multiplex PCR; TCRdb's copy keeps in-frame clones and lacks some. The sample has some 20,000 clones; 70% to 90% are singletons. This material consisted of CD8+ T cells from blood, taken 48 to 50 months after liver transplant. The receptors were gathered from a human patient who received a liver transplant. The T cells may partly be graft donor cells.

This clone was detected only once. This chain links TRBV7-6 with TRBJ2-6, with a weak D call TRBD2 (6 bases). Germline CDR1 SGHVS, CDR2 FNYEAQ. Trimming removed 5 bases from V and 0 bases from J, with 17 bases in between. CDR3 length: 18 residues. The CDR3 DNA sequence: TGTGCCAGCAGCGCCAGGCGGGACCAAAGCTCTGGGGCCAACGTCCTGACTTTC. The encoded protein is CASSARRDQSSGANVLTF.

The chain couples TRBV9 to TRBJ1-6; D ambiguous. CDR3 size: 13 residues. Trimming took 4 bases from V and 10 from J, leaving 12 bases between them. Germline CDR1 and CDR2: SGDLS and YYNGEE. The CDR3, as DNA: TGTGCCAGCAGCCCCACACCTGTGTCACCCCTCCACTTT. Translating gives CASSPTPVSPLHF. Drawing the rest from reference TRBV9 and TRBJ1-6, the complete variable domain is DSGVTQTPKHLITATGQRVTLRCSPRSGDLSVYWYQQSLDQGLQFLIQYYNGEERAKGNILERFSAQQFPDLHSELNLSSLELGDSALYFCASSPTPVSPLHFGNGTRLTVT.

This sequence joins TRBV7-3 and TRBJ2-3, with 7 bases matching TRBD2. The V and J ends lost 2 bases and 0 bases, in that order; junction bases with no gene match: 5. Germline CDR1 reads SGHTA; CDR2 reads FQGTGA. The CDR3 extends over 16 amino acids. Written as DNA, the CDR3 is TGTGCCAGCAGCTTACGGGGGAGGGTGAGCACAGATACGCAGTATTTT. Residues: CASSLRGRVSTDTQYF.

The rearrangement joins TRBV27 to TRBJ2-1; the D gene could be TRBD1 or TRBD2 (6 bases each). Trimming removed 4 bases from V and 12 bases from J, with 10 bases in between. The germline gives CDR1 MNHEY, CDR2 SMNVEV (reference sequence). The CDR3 is made up of 11 amino acids. CDR3 nucleotides: TGTGCCAGCAGTTGGGGGGCCAGGCAGTTCTTC. It is translated as CASSWGARQFF.

The rearrangement joins TRBV6-6 to TRBJ1-1, with a weak D call TRBD1 (5 bases). The CDR3 consists of 15 residues. V was shortened by 0 bases and J by 0 bases, with 8 bases between the two germline ends. Looked up from germline, CDR1 is MNHNY and CDR2 is SVGAGI (reference sequence). The CDR3 region is CASSYSRGMNTEAFF. The CDR3 DNA is TGTGCCAGCAGTTACTCGCGGGGCATGAACACTGAAGCTTTCTTT.

The chain carries TRBV2 and TRBJ2-7; 9 bases map to TRBD2. Germline V lookup: CDR1 SNHLY, CDR2 FYNNEI. There are 14 residues in the CDR3. With V trimmed by 4 bases and J by 3 bases, 4 bases remained unmatched. In nucleotides, the CDR3 is TGTGCCAGCAGTGGAGGGCGGGGGGGCTACGAGCAGTACTTC. Protein: CASSGGRGGYEQYF.

On this clone itself: A junction end diverges from the germline sequence, so it may reflect a read error. Different DNA sequences within this sample yield the same CDR3. The V call is TRBV7-2, the J call TRBJ2-2, with D unresolved. The germline gives CDR1 SGHTA, CDR2 FQGNSA. CDR3 length: 13 residues. DNA for the CDR3: TGCGCCAGCAGCCTTCTAGGCCTCGGGGAGCTGTTTTTT. It yields the protein CASSLLGLGELFF. Variable domain in full (rest from reference TRBV7-2 and TRBJ2-2): GAGVSQSPSNKVTEKGKDVELRCDPISGHTALYWYRQSLGQGLEFLIYFQGNSAPDKSGLPSDRFSAERTGGSVSTLTIQRTQQEDSAVYLCASSLLGLGELFFGEGSRLTVL.

CDR3 DNA: TGTGCCAGCAGCCCACCAGGGGCATCCTACAATGAGCAGTTCTTC. It specifies CASSPPGASYNEQFF. The V gene is TRBV7-6, the J gene TRBJ2-1; perhaps TRBD1 as D (6 bases). The CDR3 covers 15 residues. Germline assignment: CDR1 SGHVS and CDR2 FNYEAQ. The V end was cut by 5 bases, the J end by 1 base, with 12 bases between.